A selection of T cell receptor beta chains follows, all from one sample in a study of OX40 agonist ivuxolimab in advanced cancers. Profiling relied on immunoSEQ multiplex PCR, and the TCRdb table lists in-frame clones only, not all of them. This sample has about 51,000 clones, with about 86% found just once. The sequencing here drew on CD4+ or CD8+ T cells sorted from blood, taken in a trial of the OX40 agonist ivuxolimab. The receptors here all came from an adult with an advanced solid tumor such as melanoma, head and neck, liver or kidney cancer. CDR3s include the opening cysteine and the closing phenylalanine or tryptophan. A D gene is named only where the DNA matches it firmly. Size is stated for part of the rows, as once, few or many counts, or as a class when the clone is expanded.

d_call	j_call	v_call	clone_size	cdr3_aa	cdr3_nt
NA	TRBJ1-5	TRBV15	NA	CATSREARSNQPQHF	TGTGCCACCAGCAGAGAGGCCAGGAGCAATCAGCCCCAGCATTTT
NA	TRBJ1-5	TRBV5-6	few	CASSLSYGSGSSNQPQHF	TGTGCCAGCAGCTTGTCATACGGCTCTGGGTCTAGCAATCAGCCCCAGCATTTT
NA	TRBJ2-6	TRBV15	NA	CATSRFQNSGANVLTF	TGTGCCACCAGCAGATTTCAGAACTCTGGGGCCAACGTCCTGACTTTC
NA	TRBJ2-4	TRBV6-1	NA	CASMSEGKNIQYF	TGTGCCAGCATGTCCGAGGGCAAAAACATTCAGTACTTC
TRBD2	TRBJ2-3	TRBV4-1	NA	CASSQEGLRGGRADTQYF	TGCGCCAGCAGCCAAGAGGGCTTGCGGGGGGGCCGCGCAGATACGCAGTATTTT
NA	TRBJ2-5	TRBV2	NA	CASGRVETQYF	TGTGCCAGTGGCAGGGTCGAGACCCAGTACTTC
TRBD1	TRBJ2-2	TRBV5-6	NA	CASTPGGLGELFF	TGTGCCAGCACACCAGGGGGCCTGGGGGAGCTGTTTTTT
NA	TRBJ2-1	TRBV29-1	NA	CSAERSWEQFF	TGCAGCGCCGAGCGCTCTTGGGAGCAGTTCTTC
NA	TRBJ2-7	TRBV9	NA	CASSAGTPGFGEQYF	TGTGCCAGCAGCGCCGGGACGCCCGGATTTGGGGAGCAGTACTTC
NA	TRBJ2-1	TRBV4-3	once	CASSQVGNNEQFF	TGCGCCAGCAGCCAAGTCGGCAACAATGAGCAGTTCTTC
TRBD1	TRBJ1-6	TRBV5-1	NA	CASSLGAGGNNSPLHF	TGCGCCAGCAGCCTGGGGGCAGGGGGTAATAATTCACCCCTCCACTTT
TRBD1	TRBJ2-1	TRBV12-5	NA	CASGLVQGNGGEQFF	TGTGCTAGTGGTTTGGTACAGGGGAATGGTGGTGAGCAGTTCTTC
TRBD2	TRBJ2-1	TRBV7-2	NA	CASSLASGGLNEQFF	TGTGCCAGCAGCTTAGCTAGCGGGGGCTTAAATGAGCAGTTCTTC
TRBD2	TRBJ2-1	TRBV2	NA	CASSLAGVNNEQFF	TGTGCCAGCAGCTTAGCGGGGGTGAACAATGAGCAGTTCTTC
NA	TRBJ1-2	TRBV5-1	NA	CASSDPSVGRDGYTF	TGCGCCAGCAGCGATCCTTCGGTAGGGAGGGATGGCTACACCTTC
NA	TRBJ1-2	TRBV6-1	NA	CASSEGYRTINVYGYTF	TGTGCCAGCAGTGAAGGTTACAGGACCATCAATGTCTATGGCTACACCTTC
TRBD2	TRBJ2-1	TRBV27	NA	CASSWLLAGGPNEQFF	TGTGCCAGCAGTTGGTTACTAGCGGGGGGGCCCAATGAGCAGTTCTTC
NA	TRBJ1-1	TRBV4-2	few	CASSQERRDTEAFF	TGTGCCAGCAGCCAAGAACGACGGGACACTGAAGCTTTCTTT
NA	TRBJ2-5	TRBV5-1	few	CASSLSQETQYF	TGCGCCAGCAGCTTATCGCAGGAGACCCAGTACTTC
NA	TRBJ1-1	TRBV7-2	NA	CASSLANWGANTEAFF	TGTGCCAGCAGCTTAGCGAATTGGGGGGCGAACACTGAAGCTTTCTTT
TRBD1	TRBJ2-3	TRBV5-1	NA	CASSIRDRVDTQYF	TGCGCCAGCAGCATCCGGGACAGGGTGGATACGCAGTATTTT
NA	TRBJ2-7	TRBV1	once	CTSSSKRGGREQYF	TGCACCAGCAGCTCCAAGCGGGGGGGCCGCGAGCAGTACTTC
NA	TRBJ2-4	TRBV29-1	NA	CSVSAGGHIQYF	TGCAGCGTTTCGGCAGGGGGGCACATTCAGTACTTC
NA	TRBJ1-1	TRBV7-2	NA	CASSWGVDTEAFF	TGTGCCAGCAGCTGGGGGGTAGACACTGAAGCTTTCTTT
NA	TRBJ2-7	TRBV5-4	NA	CASSTQGWWAEQYF	TGTGCCAGCAGCACACAGGGTTGGTGGGCCGAGCAGTACTTC
NA	TRBJ1-1	TRBV5-5	NA	CASSLMGGAGTEAFF	TGTGCCAGCAGCTTGATGGGAGGGGCCGGGACTGAAGCTTTCTTT
NA	TRBJ1-1	TRBV5-1	once	CASSFAGGALNTEAFF	TGCGCCAGCAGCTTCGCTGGGGGTGCCTTGAACACTGAAGCTTTCTTT
NA	TRBJ1-2	TRBV25-1	NA	CASSDLQSYGYTF	TGTGCCAGCAGTGATTTACAGAGCTATGGCTACACCTTC
NA	TRBJ2-5	TRBV7-8	NA	CASSHLTGRMRTQYF	TGTGCCAGCAGCCACCTGACCGGGAGAATGAGGACCCAGTACTTC
TRBD1	TRBJ2-7	TRBV18	NA	CASSSQGAAYEQYF	TGTGCCAGCTCATCACAGGGGGCCGCCTACGAGCAGTACTTC
NA	TRBJ2-7	TRBV5-4	NA	CASSSGRGQRDEQYF	TGTGCCAGCAGCTCCGGGCGGGGCCAGAGGGACGAGCAGTACTTC
NA	TRBJ1-1	TRBV10-1	few	CASSQTGRGEAFF	TGCGCCAGCAGTCAAACAGGTCGTGGTGAAGCTTTCTTT
NA	TRBJ1-2	TRBV10-2	NA	CASRGTDNYGYTF	TGCGCCAGCAGGGGGACGGATAACTATGGCTACACCTTC
TRBD1	TRBJ2-2	TRBV9	NA	CASSASGTGLAGELFF	TGTGCCAGCAGCGCCTCCGGGACAGGGTTGGCCGGGGAGCTGTTTTTT
TRBD1	TRBJ1-6	TRBV18	NA	CASSRLPSDREGNSPLHF	TGTGCCAGCTCACGACTTCCATCTGACAGGGAGGGGAATTCACCCCTCCACTTT
NA	TRBJ1-2	TRBV10-3	NA	CAISEGRLDYGYTF	TGTGCCATCAGTGAAGGCAGGCTCGACTATGGCTACACCTTC
TRBD1	TRBJ2-7	TRBV11-3	few	CASSLHRGKYEQYF	TGTGCCAGCAGCCTTCACAGGGGGAAATACGAGCAGTACTTC
NA	TRBJ1-3	TRBV7-2	NA	CASSLGWLGNTIYF	TGTGCCAGCAGCTTAGGGTGGTTGGGAAACACCATATATTTT
NA	TRBJ2-5	TRBV7-9	NA	CASSLVGGEETQYF	TGTGCCAGCAGCTTAGTAGGCGGGGAAGAGACCCAGTACTTC
TRBD2	TRBJ2-1	TRBV5-4	NA	CASSLALAGNNEQFF	TGTGCCAGCAGCTTGGCTCTAGCGGGGAACAATGAGCAGTTCTTC
NA	TRBJ1-6	TRBV2	NA	CASKESGPNSPLHF	TGTGCCAGCAAGGAATCAGGGCCCAATTCACCCCTCCACTTT
TRBD1	TRBJ1-5	TRBV15	NA	CATSGDRGANQPQHF	TGTGCCACCAGCGGCGACAGGGGGGCCAATCAGCCCCAGCATTTT
TRBD2	TRBJ2-7	TRBV19	few	CASSPQRGGEYEQYF	TGTGCCAGTAGTCCCCAGCGGGGGGGCGAATACGAGCAGTACTTC
NA	TRBJ1-1	TRBV2	NA	CASSETRIMNTEAFF	TGTGCCAGCAGTGAAACCCGGATCATGAACACTGAAGCTTTCTTT
NA	TRBJ2-3	TRBV25-1	NA	CASSESGSWSDTQYF	TGTGCCAGCAGTGAATCGGGGAGTTGGTCAGATACGCAGTATTTT
TRBD1	TRBJ1-5	TRBV19	NA	CASRRTGTGTFSNQPQHF	TGTGCCAGCCGGCGGACCGGGACAGGGACCTTTAGCAATCAGCCCCAGCATTTT
NA	TRBJ2-3	TRBV10-3	NA	CAISDLNTDTQYF	TGTGCCATCAGTGATTTAAACACAGATACGCAGTATTTT
NA	TRBJ1-1	TRBV29-1	NA	CSVTGGGTQHTEAFF	TGCAGCGTTACCGGGGGGGGGACCCAGCACACTGAAGCTTTCTTT
NA	TRBJ1-5	TRBV19	NA	CASIGTRNSNQPQHF	TGTGCCAGTATCGGAACGAGAAATAGCAATCAGCCCCAGCATTTT
TRBD1	TRBJ1-1	TRBV10-3	few	CAIRGGRAETEAFF	TGTGCCATCAGAGGGGGCAGGGCTGAGACTGAAGCTTTCTTT
NA	TRBJ1-2	TRBV4-1	NA	CASSWAGEVYGYTF	TGCGCCAGCAGTTGGGCTGGGGAGGTCTATGGCTACACCTTC
NA	TRBJ2-3	TRBV7-2	once	CASSLATVSTDTQYF	TGTGCCAGCAGCTTAGCGACGGTCAGCACAGATACGCAGTATTTT